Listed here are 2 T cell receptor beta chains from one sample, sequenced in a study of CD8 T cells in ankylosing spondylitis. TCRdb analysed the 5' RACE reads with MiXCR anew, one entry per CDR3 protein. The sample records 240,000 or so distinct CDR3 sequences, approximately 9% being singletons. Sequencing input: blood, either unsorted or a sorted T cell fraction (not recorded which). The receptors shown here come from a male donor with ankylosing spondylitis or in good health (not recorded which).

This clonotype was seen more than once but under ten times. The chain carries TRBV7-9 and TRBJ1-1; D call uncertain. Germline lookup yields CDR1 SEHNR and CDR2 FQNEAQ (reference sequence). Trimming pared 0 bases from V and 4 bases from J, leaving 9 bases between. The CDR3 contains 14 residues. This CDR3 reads CASSLAQEGTEAFF. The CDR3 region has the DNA TGTGCCAGCAGCTTAGCCCAGGAGGGCACTGAAGCTTTCTTT.

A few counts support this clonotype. This chain's CDR3 is CAWSVRSGREQYF. CDR3 coding DNA: TGTGCCTGGAGTGTACGGTCAGGGCGGGAGCAGTACTTC. The chain is built from TRBV30 and TRBJ2-7; tentative D call: TRBD1 (5 bases). V was shortened by 0 bases and J by 7 bases, with 13 bases between the two germline ends. The CDR3 loop spans 13 amino acids. Germline V gene data show CDR1 as GTSNPN and CDR2 as SVGIG (reference sequence).